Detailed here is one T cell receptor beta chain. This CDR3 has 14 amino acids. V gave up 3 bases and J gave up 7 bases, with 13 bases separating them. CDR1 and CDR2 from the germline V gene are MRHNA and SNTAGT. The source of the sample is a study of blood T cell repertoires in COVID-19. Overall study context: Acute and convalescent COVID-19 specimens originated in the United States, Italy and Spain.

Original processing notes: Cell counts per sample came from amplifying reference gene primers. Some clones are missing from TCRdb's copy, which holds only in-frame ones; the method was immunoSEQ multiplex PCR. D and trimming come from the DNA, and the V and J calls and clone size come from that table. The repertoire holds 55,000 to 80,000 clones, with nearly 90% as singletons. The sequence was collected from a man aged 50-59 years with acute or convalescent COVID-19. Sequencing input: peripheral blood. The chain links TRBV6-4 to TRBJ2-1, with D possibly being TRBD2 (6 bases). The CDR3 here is CASSDGVGGNEQFF. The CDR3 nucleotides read TGTGCCAGCAGTGATGGTGTGGGGGGAAATGAGCAGTTCTTC.